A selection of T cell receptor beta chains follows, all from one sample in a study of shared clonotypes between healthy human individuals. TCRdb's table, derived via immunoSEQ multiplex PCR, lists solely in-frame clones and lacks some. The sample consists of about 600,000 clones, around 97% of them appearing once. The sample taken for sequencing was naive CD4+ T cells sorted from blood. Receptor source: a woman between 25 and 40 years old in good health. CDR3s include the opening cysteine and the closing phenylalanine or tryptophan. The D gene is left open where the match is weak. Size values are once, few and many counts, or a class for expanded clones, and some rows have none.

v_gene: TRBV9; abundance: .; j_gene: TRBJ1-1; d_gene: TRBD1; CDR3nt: TGTGCCAGCAGCTCCTGGACAGGGAAAGCTTTCTTT; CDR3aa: CASSSWTGKAFF
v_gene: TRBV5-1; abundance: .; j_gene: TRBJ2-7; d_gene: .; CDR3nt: TGCGCCAGCAGCACCGGACAGCCCTACGAGCAGTACTTC; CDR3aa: CASSTGQPYEQYF
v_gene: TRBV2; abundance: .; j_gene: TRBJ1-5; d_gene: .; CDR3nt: TGTGCCAGCAGTTGGACGGAAAATCAGCCCCAGCATTTT; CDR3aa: CASSWTENQPQHF
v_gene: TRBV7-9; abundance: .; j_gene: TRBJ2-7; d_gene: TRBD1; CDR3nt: TGTGCCAGCAGCCGACAGGGAGACGAGCAGTACTTC; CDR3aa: CASSRQGDEQYF
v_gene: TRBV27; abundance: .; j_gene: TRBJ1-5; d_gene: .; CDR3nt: TGTGCCAGCAGTTTAGTCGGGAGTCAGCCCCAGCATTTT; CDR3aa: CASSLVGSQPQHF
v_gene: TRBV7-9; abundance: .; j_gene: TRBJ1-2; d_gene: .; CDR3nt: TGTGCCACCTTCACAGGGTTTTTTAATTATGGCTACACCTTC; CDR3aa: CATFTGFFNYGYTF
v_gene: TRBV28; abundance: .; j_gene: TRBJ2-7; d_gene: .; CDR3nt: TGTGCCAGCAGCTCTGCCGGGACGCCTTCCTACGAGCAGTACTTC; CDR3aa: CASSSAGTPSYEQYF
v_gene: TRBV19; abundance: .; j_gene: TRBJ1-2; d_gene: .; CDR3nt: TGTGCCAGTAGTGTTGTGTGGGATTCTAACTATGGCTACACCTTC; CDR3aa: CASSVVWDSNYGYTF
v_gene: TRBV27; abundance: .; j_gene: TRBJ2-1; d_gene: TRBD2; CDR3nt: TGTGCCAGCAGGCGGACTAGCGGGCCCGGTGAGCAGTTCTTC; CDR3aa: CASRRTSGPGEQFF
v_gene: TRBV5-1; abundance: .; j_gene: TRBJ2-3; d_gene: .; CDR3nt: TGCGCCAGCAGCGTAGGACAGCCCGGCACAGATACGCAGTATTTT; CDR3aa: CASSVGQPGTDTQYF
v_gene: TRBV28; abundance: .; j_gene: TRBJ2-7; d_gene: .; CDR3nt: TGTGCCAGCAGTTCCCTCTCGTGGACCCCCTACGAGCAGTACTTC; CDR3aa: CASSSLSWTPYEQYF
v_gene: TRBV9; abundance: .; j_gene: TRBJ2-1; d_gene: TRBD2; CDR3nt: TGTGCCAGCAGCCCTACTAGCGGGGGTTATAATGAGCAGTTCTTC; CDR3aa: CASSPTSGGYNEQFF
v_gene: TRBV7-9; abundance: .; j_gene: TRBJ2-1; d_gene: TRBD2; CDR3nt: TGTGCCAGCAGCACCGGGACTAGCGGGAGTTATGAGCAGTTCTTC; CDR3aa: CASSTGTSGSYEQFF
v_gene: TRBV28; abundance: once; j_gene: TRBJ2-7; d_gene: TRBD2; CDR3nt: TGTGCCAGCAATGAGGGGTCCGCGGGAGTCTCCTACGAGCAGTACTTC; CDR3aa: CASNEGSAGVSYEQYF
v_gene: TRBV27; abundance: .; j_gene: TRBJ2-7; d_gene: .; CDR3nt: TGTGCCAGCTCCCGAACGGGGCGCAGCCAGCAGTACTTC; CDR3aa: CASSRTGRSQQYF
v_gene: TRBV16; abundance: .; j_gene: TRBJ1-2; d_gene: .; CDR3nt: TGTGCCAGCATCAAATCGGTGGGGAACTATGGCTACACCTTC; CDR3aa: CASIKSVGNYGYTF
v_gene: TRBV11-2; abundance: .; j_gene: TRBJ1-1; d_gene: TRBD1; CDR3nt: TGTGCCAGCAGCGTGGGGGACAGAAACACTGAAGCTTTCTTT; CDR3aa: CASSVGDRNTEAFF
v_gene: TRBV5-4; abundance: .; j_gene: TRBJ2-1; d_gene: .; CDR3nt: TGTGCCAGCAGCTTGGGGCGGGACAATGAGCAGTTCTTC; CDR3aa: CASSLGRDNEQFF
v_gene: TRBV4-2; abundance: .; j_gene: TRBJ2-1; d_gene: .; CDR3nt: TGTGCCAGCAGCCAAGCCAGCCCAGTTAATGAGCAGTTCTTC; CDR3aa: CASSQASPVNEQFF
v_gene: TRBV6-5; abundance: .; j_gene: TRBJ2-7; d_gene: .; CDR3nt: TGTGCCAGCAGTTACTCGGGGGCCAGCCCGAGCGAGCAGTACTTC; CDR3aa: CASSYSGASPSEQYF
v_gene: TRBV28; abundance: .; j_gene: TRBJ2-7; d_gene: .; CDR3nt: TGTACCAGCGGCCCAACCCCCGGGTCCTACGAGCAGTACTTC; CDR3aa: CTSGPTPGSYEQYF
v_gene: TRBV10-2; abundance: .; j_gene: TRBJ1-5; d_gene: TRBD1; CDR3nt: TGCGCCAGCAGTGCGAGGGGGGGACAGGGGGCATCTGGTCAGCCCCAGCATTTT; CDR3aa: CASSARGGQGASGQPQHF
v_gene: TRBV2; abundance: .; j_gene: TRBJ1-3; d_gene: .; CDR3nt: TGTGCCAGCAGTGAAAGGGAAACCCAGAACACCATATATTTT; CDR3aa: CASSERETQNTIYF
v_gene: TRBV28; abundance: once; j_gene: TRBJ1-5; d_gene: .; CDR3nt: TGTGCCAGCAGTTTTGGGTCTGCTGACAATCAGCCCCAGCATTTT; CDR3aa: CASSFGSADNQPQHF
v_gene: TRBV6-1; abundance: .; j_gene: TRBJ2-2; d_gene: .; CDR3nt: TGTGCCAGCAGGGAGTTGGTGACCGGGGAGCTGTTTTTT; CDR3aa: CASRELVTGELFF
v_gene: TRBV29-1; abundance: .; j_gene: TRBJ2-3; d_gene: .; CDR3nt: TGCAGCGTTGTCGGGCTGAACACAGATACGCAGTATTTT; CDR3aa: CSVVGLNTDTQYF
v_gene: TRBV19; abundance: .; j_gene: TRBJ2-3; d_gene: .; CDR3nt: TGTGCCAGTAGTAATAGCGGTCTCACAGATACGCAGTATTTT; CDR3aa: CASSNSGLTDTQYF
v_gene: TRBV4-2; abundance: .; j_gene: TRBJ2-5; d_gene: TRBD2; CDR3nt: TGTGCCAGCAGCCAAGACTCTAGCGGGAGGGGAGGTGAGACCCAGTACTTC; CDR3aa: CASSQDSSGRGGETQYF
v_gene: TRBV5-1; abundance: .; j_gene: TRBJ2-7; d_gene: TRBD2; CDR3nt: TGCGCCAGGACAGCGGGAGGCGACGAGCAGTACTTC; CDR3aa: CARTAGGDEQYF
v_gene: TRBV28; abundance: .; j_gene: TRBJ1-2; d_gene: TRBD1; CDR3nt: TGTGCCAGCAGTCCGCGGACAGGGGGGAGCTATGGCTACACCTTC; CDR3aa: CASSPRTGGSYGYTF
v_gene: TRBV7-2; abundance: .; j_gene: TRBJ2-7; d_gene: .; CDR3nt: TGTGCCAGCAGCTTATTTCGTAACGAGCAGTACTTC; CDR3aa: CASSLFRNEQYF
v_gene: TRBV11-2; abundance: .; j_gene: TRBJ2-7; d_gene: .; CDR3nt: TGTGCCAGCAGCCCGAGGGGCGACTACGAGCAGTACTTC; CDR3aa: CASSPRGDYEQYF
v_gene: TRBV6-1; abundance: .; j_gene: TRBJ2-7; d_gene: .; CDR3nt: TGTGCCAGCAGTGGTGGGGGCGAGCAGTACTTC; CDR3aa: CASSGGGEQYF
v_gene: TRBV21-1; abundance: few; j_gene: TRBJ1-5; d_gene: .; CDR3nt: TGTGCCAGCAGCAATGGGCCATGGCAGCCCCAGCATTTT; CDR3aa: CASSNGPWQPQHF
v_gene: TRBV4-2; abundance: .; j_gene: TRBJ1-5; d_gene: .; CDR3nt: TGTGCCAGCAGCCAAGAGGGTGGTACTGATAGCAATCAGCCCCAGCATTTT; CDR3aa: CASSQEGGTDSNQPQHF
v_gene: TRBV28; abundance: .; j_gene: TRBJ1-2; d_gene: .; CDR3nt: TGTGCCAGCAGACAGCACGGGAGGGTGGGTGGCTACACCTTC; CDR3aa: CASRQHGRVGGYTF
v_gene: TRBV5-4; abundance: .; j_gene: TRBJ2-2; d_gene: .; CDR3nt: TGTGCCAGCAGCTTGGTGGGCGCGAACACCGGGGAGCTGTTTTTT; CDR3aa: CASSLVGANTGELFF
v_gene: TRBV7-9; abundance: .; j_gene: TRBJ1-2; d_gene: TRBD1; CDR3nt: TGTGCCAGCAGCGAGGACAGGGTACTTTCTGGCTACACCTTC; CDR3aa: CASSEDRVLSGYTF
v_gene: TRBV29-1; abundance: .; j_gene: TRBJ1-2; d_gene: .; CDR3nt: TGCAGCGTTGCTGGGGTTGGCGATAACTATGGCTACACCTTC; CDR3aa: CSVAGVGDNYGYTF
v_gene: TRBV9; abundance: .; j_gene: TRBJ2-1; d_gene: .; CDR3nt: TGTGCCAGCAGCGTAGCCCCTAATCCCTACAATGAGCAGTTCTTC; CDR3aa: CASSVAPNPYNEQFF
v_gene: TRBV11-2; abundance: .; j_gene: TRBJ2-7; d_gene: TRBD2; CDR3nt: TGTGCCAGCAGCCTCCGACTAGCGACCTACGAGCAGTACTTC; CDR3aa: CASSLRLATYEQYF
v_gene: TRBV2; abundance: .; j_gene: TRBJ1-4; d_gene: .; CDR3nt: TGTGCCAGCAGTGAATGGAGCCTCCGAGGGCAAAAACTGTTTTTT; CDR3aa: CASSEWSLRGQKLFF
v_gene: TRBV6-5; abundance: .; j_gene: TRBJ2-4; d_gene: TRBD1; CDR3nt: TGTGCCAGCAGTTACGGGGGGACAGGGGGAAACATTCAGTACTTC; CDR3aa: CASSYGGTGGNIQYF
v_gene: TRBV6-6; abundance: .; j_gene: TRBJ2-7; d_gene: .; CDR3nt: TGTGCCAGCAGTTACGCCGTGGACGAGCAGTACTTC; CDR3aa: CASSYAVDEQYF
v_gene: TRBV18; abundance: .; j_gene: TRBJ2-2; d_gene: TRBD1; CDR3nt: TGTGCCAGTGAGGGACAGAGCAACACCGGGGAGCTGTTTTTT; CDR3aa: CASEGQSNTGELFF
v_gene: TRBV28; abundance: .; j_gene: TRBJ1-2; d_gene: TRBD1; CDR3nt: TGTGCCAGCAGTTTCACAGGGGGCCTTGATGGCTACACCTTC; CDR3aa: CASSFTGGLDGYTF
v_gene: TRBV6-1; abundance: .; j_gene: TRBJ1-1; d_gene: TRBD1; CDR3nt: TGTGCCAGCAGTGTGGGACAGGGGGCCACTGAAGCTTTCTTT; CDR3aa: CASSVGQGATEAFF
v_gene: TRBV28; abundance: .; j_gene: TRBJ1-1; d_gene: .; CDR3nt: TGTGCCAGCAGTTTATATAGGCGTGGGAACACTGAAGCTTTCTTT; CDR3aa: CASSLYRRGNTEAFF
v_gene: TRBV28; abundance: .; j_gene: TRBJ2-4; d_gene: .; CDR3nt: TGTGCCAGCAGTTTCCAGGCATCAAACATTCAGTACTTC; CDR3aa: CASSFQASNIQYF
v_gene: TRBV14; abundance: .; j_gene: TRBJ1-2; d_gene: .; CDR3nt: TGTGCCAGCAGCCAAGATGTCAGGGGAATGTCCTATGGCTACACCTTC; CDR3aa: CASSQDVRGMSYGYTF
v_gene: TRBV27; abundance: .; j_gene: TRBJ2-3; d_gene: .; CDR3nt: TGTGCCAGCAGACCCCCTGGGGGGTCCTTTAGCACAGATACGCAGTATTTT; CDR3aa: CASRPPGGSFSTDTQYF
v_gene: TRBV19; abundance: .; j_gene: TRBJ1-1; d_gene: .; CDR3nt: TGTGCCAGTAGTATTAATGTAGAAGCTTTCTTT; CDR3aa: CASSINVEAFF
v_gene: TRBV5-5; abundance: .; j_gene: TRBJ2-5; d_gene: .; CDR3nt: TGTGCCAGCACCGATGACCTCATCGGGGAGACCCAGTACTTC; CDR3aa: CASTDDLIGETQYF
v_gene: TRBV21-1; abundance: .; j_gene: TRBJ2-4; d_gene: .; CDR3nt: TGTGCCAGCAGCAAAGGGGGTCACCGAAGGTACTTC; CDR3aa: CASSKGGHRRYF
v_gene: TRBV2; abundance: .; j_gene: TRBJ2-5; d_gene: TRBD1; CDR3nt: TGTGCCAGCAGCGGGACAGGGGGGGAGACCCAGTACTTC; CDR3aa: CASSGTGGETQYF
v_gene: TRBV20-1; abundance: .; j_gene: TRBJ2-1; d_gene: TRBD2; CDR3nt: TGCAGTGCGACCGGGACTAGCGGTTGGTTCTTC; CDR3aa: CSATGTSGWFF